The next 13 T cell receptor beta chains were all read from a single sample in a study of shared clonotypes between healthy human individuals. The protocol was immunoSEQ multiplex PCR, while the TCRdb copy is restricted to in-frame clones and leaves out a portion. The repertoire includes approximately 350,000 clones, 74% of them detected once, and over 9% sits in the top ten. Sample: memory CD4+ T cells sorted from blood. Regarding subset: CD45RA-negative fraction. All receptors derive from a man younger than 45 in good health.

The DNA of the CDR3 is TGTGCCAGCAGCCACAGGGGAAATGAGCAGTTCTTC. Translated, it gives CASSHRGNEQFF. The chain recombines TRBV9 with TRBJ2-1, with TRBD1 matching over 7 bases. This CDR3 has 12 amino acids. Per germline, CDR1 SGDLS and CDR2 YYNGEE. V shed 4 bases and J 7 bases; nucleotides not matched to a gene: 2.

This CDR3 is CASRKTGGAGYTF. Written as DNA, the CDR3 is TGTGCCAGCAGAAAGACAGGGGGCGCTGGCTACACCTTC. This rearrangement joins TRBV7-2 to TRBJ1-2; 10 nucleotides agree with TRBD1. This CDR3 region has 13 residues. Germline assignment: CDR1 SGHTA and CDR2 FQGNSA. With V trimmed by 6 bases and J by 7 bases, 5 bases remained unmatched.

The rearrangement uses TRBV7-9 and TRBJ1-1; weak D call: TRBD1 (5 bases). Germline values: CDR1 SEHNR, CDR2 FQNEAQ (reference sequence). V was cut by 1 base and J by 6 bases, with 12 bases left in between. This CDR3 is built from 14 residues. The CDR3 DNA reads TGTGCCAGCAGCTTAGTAGGGGCGGGGGCTGAAGCTTTCTTT. This encodes CASSLVGAGAEAFF.

This chain connects TRBV27 to TRBJ2-1; D gene unclear. Per the germline V gene, CDR1 is MNHEY and CDR2 is SMNVEV (reference sequence). The CDR3 is 14 amino acids. V lost 3 bases and J 2 bases, leaving 8 bases between the germline ends. CDR3 protein: CASSFPRTYNEQFF. CDR3 DNA: TGTGCCAGCAGTTTCCCGCGGACCTACAATGAGCAGTTCTTC.

The chain has TRBV19 and TRBJ2-5, with D tentatively TRBD1 (5 bases). V was shortened by 5 bases and J by 1 base, with 8 bases between the two germline ends. CDR1 is LNHDA, CDR2 SQIVND, per germline (reference sequence). The CDR3 loop spans 13 amino acids. The CDR3 nucleotides are TGTGCCAGTAGTTGGGGCGGCCAAGAGACCCAGTACTTC. Its translation: CASSWGGQETQYF.

This chain joins TRBV27 and TRBJ2-2; D tentatively fits TRBD1 or TRBD2 (6 bases each). CDR1 and CDR2 from the germline V gene are MNHEY and SMNVEV (reference sequence). There are 15 residues in the CDR3. The V gene lost 4 bases and the J gene lost 3 bases, with 12 bases spanning the gap. CDR3 DNA: TGTGCCAGCAGTTCGGGGGCCGTGTACACCGGGGAGCTGTTTTTT. It specifies CASSSGAVYTGELFF.

This sequence joins TRBV19 and TRBJ1-2, with a tentative D call TRBD1 (6 bases). This CDR3 is 13 amino acids long. Germline V lookup: CDR1 LNHDA, CDR2 SQIVND (reference sequence). V was clipped by 6 bases and J by 3 bases, with 11 bases between them. The CDR3 DNA reads as TGTGCCAGTAGGGCGACAGGAGACTATGGCTACACCTTC. Translation: CASRATGDYGYTF.

There are a few counts of this clone. The V gene is TRBV5-1, the J gene TRBJ2-7; 11 positions agree with TRBD2. The CDR3 runs 17 residues. Germline loops: CDR1 SGHRS, CDR2 YFSETQ. After removal of 3 bases from V and 0 bases from J, the junction contained 8 bases not matched to a gene. CDR3 residues: CASSSLPGLAASYEQYF. CDR3 in DNA: TGCGCCAGCAGCTCACTCCCGGGACTAGCGGCCTCCTACGAGCAGTACTTC. The full variable domain, in which reference TRBV5-1 and TRBJ2-7 provide the parts outside the CDR3, is KAGVTQTPRYLIKTRGQQVTLSCSPISGHRSVSWYQQTPGQGLQFLFEYFSETQRNKGNFPGRFSGRQFSNSRSEMNVSTLELGDSALYLCASSSLPGLAASYEQYFGPGTRLTVT.

This clone was counted only a few times. The gene calls are TRBV14 and TRBJ2-7; the D is unclear. This CDR3 is 12 amino acids long. Germline-derived CDR1 and CDR2 are SGHDN and FVKESK. V was clipped by 1 base and J by 2 bases, with 3 bases between them. The CDR3 loop reads CASSQGAYEQYF. For the CDR3, the DNA is TGTGCCAGCAGCCAAGGGGCCTACGAGCAGTACTTC.

The rearrangement uses TRBV6-1 and TRBJ1-2, with no clear D. The CDR3 covers 14 residues. Between the trimmed V and J ends, which lost 5 bases and 7 bases, there was a span of 17 bases. Germline V CDR1 and CDR2: MNHNS, SASEGT. The DNA of the CDR3 is TGTGCCAGCAGTCCGGGAGGTACAGTCTCTGGCTACACCTTC. Protein: CASSPGGTVSGYTF.

On this clone itself: A single base separates this from a much larger clone, so it may be a read error. In the same sample, other DNA sequences code for this CDR3. The CDR3: CSASPLETQYF. CDR3 coding DNA: TGCAGTGCTAGCCCCTTGGAGACCCAGTACTTC. V usage is TRBV20-1 and J usage is TRBJ2-5, with no clear D. Germline CDR1 reads DFQATT; CDR2 reads SNEGSKA (reference sequence). The V and J ends lost 3 bases and 5 bases respectively, with 7 bases between them. The CDR3 contains 11 residues.

The chain is built from TRBV28 and TRBJ2-3; perhaps TRBD2 as D (5 bases). V was cut by 6 bases and J by 2 bases, with 15 bases left in between. The germline gives CDR1 MDHEN, CDR2 SYDVKM. The CDR3 is made up of 15 amino acids. This CDR3 reads CASRRASQTTDTQYF. CDR3 nucleotides: TGTGCCAGCAGAAGGGCTAGCCAAACCACAGATACGCAGTATTTT.

The chain carries TRBV9 and TRBJ1-2, with 7 bases identical to TRBD1. V was pared by 3 bases and J by 5 bases, with 13 bases of the junction left unmatched. The CDR3 is 16 residues long. Germline V CDR1 and CDR2: SGDLS, YYNGEE. The CDR3 nucleotides read TGTGCCAGCAGCGACGTTTGGGGGACAGCGACTTATGGCTACACCTTC. Its protein product is CASSDVWGTATYGYTF. Full variable domain (rest looked up from reference TRBV9 and TRBJ1-2): DSGVTQTPKHLITATGQRVTLRCSPRSGDLSVYWYQQSLDQGLQFLIQYYNGEERAKGNILERFSAQQFPDLHSELNLSSLELGDSALYFCASSDVWGTATYGYTFGSGTRLTVV.